These 12 T cell receptor beta chains originate from one sample sequenced in a study of shared clonotypes between healthy human individuals. Assay: immunoSEQ multiplex PCR; the TCRdb copy retains only in-frame clones and omits some. The sample includes about half a million clones, around 85% of them seen just once. The sample consisted of PBMCs. The source of these receptors is a woman aged 35 to 49 in good health. Some clones in this sample may be carry-over from other donors' samples.

CDR3 in amino acids: CASSQDPGGRNTGELFF. In DNA form, the CDR3 reads TGTGCCAGCAGCCAAGATCCTGGCGGGAGGAACACCGGGGAGCTGTTTTTT. The chain carries TRBV4-2 and TRBJ2-2, with TRBD2 matching over 7 bases. CDR1 LGHNA and CDR2 YNFKEQ come from the germline V gene. V lost 0 bases, J lost 1 base, and 5 bases stayed unmatched. The CDR3 consists of 17 residues.

The V call is TRBV7-2, the J call TRBJ1-2; D gene unclear. Germline CDR1 and CDR2: SGHTA and FQGNSA. The CDR3 contains 15 residues. V lost 1 base and J 5 bases, leaving 14 bases between the germline ends. CDR3 region: CASSLEAQPGYGYTF. The CDR3 DNA reads as TGTGCCAGCAGCTTAGAGGCCCAGCCCGGTTATGGCTACACCTTC.

This clone was counted only a few times. The rearrangement links TRBV4-3 to TRBJ2-7, with 8 positions matching TRBD1. The germline V gene encodes CDR1 LGHNA and CDR2 YSLEER. The CDR3 contains 16 residues. Losses at the gene ends were 0 bases for V and 3 bases for J; bases not matched to a gene: 7. CDR3 DNA: TGCGCCAGCAGCCAAGATGGGGGACAGGCGAACTACGAGCAGTACTTC. This translates into CASSQDGGQANYEQYF.

This sequence joins TRBV28 and TRBJ1-2, with D perhaps TRBD1 (6 bases). Germline CDR1 and CDR2: MDHEN and SYDVKM. The length of the CDR3 is 13 residues. Trimming pared 2 bases from V and 8 bases from J, leaving 12 bases between. The CDR3 reads CASSLNRAGGYTF. The CDR3 bases are TGTGCCAGCAGTTTAAACAGGGCTGGAGGCTACACCTTC.

The CDR3 region is CASSRQGAGTDTQYF. DNA of the CDR3: TGTGCCAGCAGTCGACAGGGGGCCGGAACAGATACGCAGTATTTT. The rearrangement joins TRBV28 to TRBJ2-3; 10 positions agree with TRBD1. Germline V gene lookup returns CDR1 MDHEN and CDR2 SYDVKM. CDR3 length: 15 amino acids. Trimming took 5 bases from V and 3 from J; bases not matched to a gene: 5.

The chain uses TRBV25-1 and TRBJ2-5, with 8 bases lining up with TRBD1. The J call could be wrong; TRBJ2-7 is a better fit for the DNA end. Germline CDR1 and CDR2: MGHDK and SYGVNS. This CDR3 contains 14 residues. The DNA for the CDR3 is TGTGCCAGCAGTGACAACAGGGGGAACTACGAGCAGTACTTC. Its translation is CASSDNRGNYEQYF.

J is TRBJ2-5 and V is TRBV5-1; D gene ambiguous. The CDR3 loop spans 13 amino acids. CDR1 SGHRS and CDR2 YFSETQ come from the germline V gene. V lost 1 base to trimming and J lost 6 bases, with 10 bases between them. The CDR3 coding sequence is TGCGCCAGCAGCTTGTTCGAGCTTCAGACCCAGTACTTC. Translating gives CASSLFELQTQYF.

The J gene is TRBJ2-2, the V gene TRBV2; 8 bases match TRBD1. This CDR3 spans 17 amino acids. The germline CDR1 and CDR2 sequences are SNHLY and FYNNEI. V lost 5 bases to trimming and J lost 2 bases; unmatched junction nucleotides: 10. In nucleotides, the CDR3 is TGTGCCAGCAGTTCCACCAGGGGGCGCGAAAACACCGGGGAGCTGTTTTTT. It encodes CASSSTRGRENTGELFF.

This chain uses TRBV7-2 with TRBJ2-3; 9 nucleotides align to TRBD1. The germline gives CDR1 SGHTA, CDR2 FQGNSA. The CDR3 has 13 residues. The V segment lost 2 bases and the J segment 11 bases; nucleotides outside the gene matches: 5. CDR3 DNA sequence: TGTGCCAGCAGCTTAACGCGGACAGGGGAGCAGTATTTT. This codes for CASSLTRTGEQYF.

The chain combines TRBV4-2 with TRBJ2-1; 9 bases are shared with TRBD2. Germline CDR1 and CDR2: LGHNA and YNFKEQ. This CDR3 region has 14 residues. V gave up 3 bases and J gave up 12 bases; unmatched junction bases: 9. CDR3 nucleotide sequence: TGTGCCAGCAGCCAGGTAGCGGGAGTTAACGGGCAGTTCTTC. Protein sequence: CASSQVAGVNGQFF.

The chain has TRBV7-3 and TRBJ2-1, with 8 bases that match TRBD2. V trimming: 5 bases; J trimming: 7 bases; junction bases outside the gene matches: 13. Per germline, CDR1 SGHTA and CDR2 FQGTGA. This CDR3 spans 16 amino acids. The CDR3 nucleotides are TGTGCCAGCAGCCCCTCGGGACTAGGCGGACAGAATGAGCAGTTCTTC. It specifies CASSPSGLGGQNEQFF.

A word on this clone: A far larger clone is one base from this, pointing to a likely read error. Other DNA sequences within the sample encode an identical CDR3. This chain uses TRBV28 with TRBJ2-2, with D tentatively TRBD1 (5 bases). Trimming left V 6 bases short and J 4 bases short, with 15 bases between. Looked up from germline, CDR1 is MDHEN and CDR2 is SYDVKM. The CDR3 runs to 15 residues. The CDR3 DNA reads TGTGCCAGCAGCTTTCTGAGAAGGGGCACCGGGGAGCTGTTTTTT. Residues: CASSFLRRGTGELFF.